The rows below give T cell receptor beta chains drawn from one sample of a study of blood T cell repertoires in COVID-19. TCRdb's copy holds only in-frame clones and misses some; the assay was immunoSEQ multiplex PCR. The data contain some 140,000 clones, 65% to 90% of them seen just once; the ten biggest clones take up 12%. Sequencing was done on a sample of peripheral blood. The receptors stem from a woman in her sixties or seventies with COVID-19, enrolled during active disease. Each CDR3 is given with its conserved first and last residue. D genes are given only for firm matches. Not all rows give a size; the values are once, few, many and, for expanded clones, a class.

size: NA
J: TRBJ1-2
V: TRBV19
D: NA
DNA: TGTGCCAGTAGTCACACCATTATACAGGGTAACTATGGCTACACCTTC
CDR3: CASSHTIIQGNYGYTF

size: NA
J: TRBJ1-2
V: TRBV30
D: TRBD1
DNA: TGTGCCTGGAGGATTGACAGGGCTAACTATGGCTACACCTTC
CDR3: CAWRIDRANYGYTF

size: NA
J: TRBJ2-2
V: TRBV7-9
D: NA
DNA: TGTGCCCCTGGATCCGAGGGCTTTTCCACCGGGGAGCTGTTTTTT
CDR3: CAPGSEGFSTGELFF

size: once
J: TRBJ2-5
V: TRBV29-1
D: NA
DNA: TGCAGCGTTGCGGGGGAGACCCAGTACTTC
CDR3: CSVAGETQYF

size: NA
J: TRBJ2-3
V: TRBV5-6
D: NA
DNA: TGTGCCAGCAGCCTCTGGGAGGGCAGGGGAACAGATACGCAGTATTTT
CDR3: CASSLWEGRGTDTQYF

size: NA
J: TRBJ2-5
V: TRBV4-1
D: TRBD1
DNA: TGCGCCAGCAGCCCGGGACAGGGGGGGCGGGAGACCCAGTACTTC
CDR3: CASSPGQGGRETQYF

size: NA
J: TRBJ2-7
V: TRBV7-9
D: TRBD2
DNA: TGTGCCAGCAGCTCGAATTTAGCGGGAGGGAACGAGCAGTACTTC
CDR3: CASSSNLAGGNEQYF

size: NA
J: TRBJ1-1
V: TRBV6-1
D: NA
DNA: TGTGCCAGCAGTGACAGGGGTAGCACGTGGGCCACTGAAGCTTTCTTT
CDR3: CASSDRGSTWATEAFF

size: NA
J: TRBJ1-2
V: TRBV7-9
D: TRBD1
DNA: TGTGCCAGCAGCATAACAGGGGGCGCAAAGTATTCGAACTATGGCTACACCTTC
CDR3: CASSITGGAKYSNYGYTF

size: NA
J: TRBJ2-7
V: TRBV7-6
D: TRBD2
DNA: TGTGCCAGCAGCTTAGCAGGGACTAGCGGGAGCTACGAGCAGTACTTC
CDR3: CASSLAGTSGSYEQYF

size: once
J: TRBJ1-1
V: TRBV3-1/TRBV3-2
D: NA
DNA: TGTGCCAGCACCTGGGGGCGGGACACTGAAGCTTTCTTT
CDR3: CASTWGRDTEAFF

size: NA
J: TRBJ1-5
V: TRBV4-1
D: NA
DNA: TGCGCCAGCAGCCATCATATTCAGGGGTCAGGGCAGCCCCAGCATTTT
CDR3: CASSHHIQGSGQPQHF

size: NA
J: TRBJ1-5
V: TRBV18
D: TRBD1
DNA: TGTGCCAGCTCACCGGAGTTACAGGGGGTTCAGCCCCAGCATTTT
CDR3: CASSPELQGVQPQHF

size: NA
J: TRBJ2-1
V: TRBV11-2
D: NA
DNA: TGTGCCAGCAGCGAGGTAGGCAGCTACAATGAGCAGTTCTTC
CDR3: CASSEVGSYNEQFF

size: NA
J: TRBJ1-2
V: TRBV5-6
D: NA
DNA: TGTGCCAGCAGCTTGGAGGGGTGGGGCTACACCTTC
CDR3: CASSLEGWGYTF

size: NA
J: TRBJ1-1
V: TRBV30
D: NA
DNA: TGTGCCTGGAGTGTATTCAGTCTTTATGAAGCTTTCTTT
CDR3: CAWSVFSLYEAFF

size: few
J: TRBJ1-1
V: TRBV12-3/TRBV12-4
D: NA
DNA: TGTGCCAGCAGTTTAGGGACACGGGTGAGGGCTTTCTTT
CDR3: CASSLGTRVRAFF

size: NA
J: TRBJ2-3
V: TRBV5-1
D: TRBD2
DNA: TGCGCCAGCAGCTTGGTAAGCGGGGGGGCATCAGATACGCAGTATTTT
CDR3: CASSLVSGGASDTQYF

size: NA
J: TRBJ2-5
V: TRBV27
D: TRBD2
DNA: TGTGCCAGCAGTTTATTAGCGGGAGGGGAGACCCAGTACTTC
CDR3: CASSLLAGGETQYF

size: NA
J: TRBJ1-2
V: TRBV6-5
D: NA
DNA: TGTGCCGGAGGAACGGGTTCCCTCCTTGGAGGCTACACCTTC
CDR3: CAGGTGSLLGGYTF

size: NA
J: TRBJ1-1
V: TRBV27
D: NA
DNA: TGTGCCAGCAGTCCCTCAGGGAACACTGAAGCTTTCTTT
CDR3: CASSPSGNTEAFF

size: NA
J: TRBJ1-2
V: TRBV5-1
D: NA
DNA: TGCGCCAGCAGCTTGGAGTTCAGGGGTCAGGACTATGGCTACACCTTC
CDR3: CASSLEFRGQDYGYTF

size: NA
J: TRBJ2-3
V: TRBV9
D: TRBD2
DNA: TGTGCCAGCAGCGACCCGGGACTAGCGGGAAGAGATACGCAGTATTTT
CDR3: CASSDPGLAGRDTQYF

size: NA
J: TRBJ1-6
V: TRBV6-5
D: NA
DNA: TGTGCCAGCAGTTACACTGTGGTCAATTCACCCCTCCACTTT
CDR3: CASSYTVVNSPLHF

size: NA
J: TRBJ2-5
V: TRBV5-5
D: NA
DNA: TGTGCCAGCAGCTCCCGGGGAATCGAAGAGACCCAGTACTTC
CDR3: CASSSRGIEETQYF

size: NA
J: TRBJ1-1
V: TRBV5-6
D: TRBD1
DNA: TGTGCCAGCAGTTACCCGGGACAGGGAGTCTCTGAAGCTTTCTTT
CDR3: CASSYPGQGVSEAFF

size: NA
J: TRBJ1-1
V: TRBV6-1
D: NA
DNA: TGTGCCAGCAGTGAAGCCCCAACGGGCGGGTGGACTGAAGCTTTCTTT
CDR3: CASSEAPTGGWTEAFF

size: NA
J: TRBJ1-2
V: TRBV11-2
D: NA
DNA: TGTGCCAGCGGCGGGGGCGTCTATGGCTACACCTTC
CDR3: CASGGGVYGYTF

size: NA
J: TRBJ2-1
V: TRBV7-2
D: NA
DNA: TGTGCCAGCAGCTCATACAGCCCAATAGGTGAGCAGTTCTTC
CDR3: CASSSYSPIGEQFF

size: NA
J: TRBJ2-6
V: TRBV15
D: NA
DNA: TGTGCCACCAGCAGAGATACTGGGGCCAACGTCCTGACTTTC
CDR3: CATSRDTGANVLTF

size: NA
J: TRBJ1-4
V: TRBV5-1
D: NA
DNA: TGCGCCAGCAGCTCCGGATCGACAGCCGGTGGCGAAAAACTGTTTTTT
CDR3: CASSSGSTAGGEKLFF

size: few
J: TRBJ1-5
V: TRBV7-8
D: TRBD1
DNA: TGTGCCAGCAGCTCGAACCCCGGGACAGGGGTGAGGGGTCAGCCCCAGCATTTT
CDR3: CASSSNPGTGVRGQPQHF

size: once
J: TRBJ1-5
V: TRBV19
D: NA
DNA: TGTGCCAGTACCCTTTACGGGGTTCAGCCCCAGCATTTT
CDR3: CASTLYGVQPQHF

size: NA
J: TRBJ2-1
V: TRBV3-1/TRBV3-2
D: TRBD1
DNA: TGTGCCAGCAGCCAGCCGGGACAGACCTACAATGAGCAGTTCTTC
CDR3: CASSQPGQTYNEQFF

size: NA
J: TRBJ2-1
V: TRBV5-4
D: NA
DNA: TGTGCCAGCAGCTCGGGAGAGTACAATGAGCAGTTCTTC
CDR3: CASSSGEYNEQFF

size: NA
J: TRBJ1-5
V: TRBV30
D: TRBD1
DNA: TGTGCCTGGACTACCGGGACAGGTGAACAGCCCCAGCATTTT
CDR3: CAWTTGTGEQPQHF

size: NA
J: TRBJ2-1
V: TRBV19
D: NA
DNA: TGTGCCAGTAGTACCAGGGCTGGAACGCAGTTCTTC
CDR3: CASSTRAGTQFF

size: NA
J: TRBJ2-3
V: TRBV14
D: TRBD1
DNA: TGTGCCAGCAGCCAAGGGACAGGGATGGTCACAGATACGCAGTATTTT
CDR3: CASSQGTGMVTDTQYF

size: NA
J: TRBJ2-6
V: TRBV7-2
D: TRBD1
DNA: TGTGCCAGCAGCACCCACAGGGGCGGTGGGGCCAACGTCCTGACTTTC
CDR3: CASSTHRGGGANVLTF

size: NA
J: TRBJ2-2
V: TRBV2
D: NA
DNA: TGTGCCAGCAGTGGGAGAGAGACCGGGGAGCTGTTTTTT
CDR3: CASSGRETGELFF

size: few
J: TRBJ1-4
V: TRBV10-1
D: TRBD1
DNA: TGCGCCAGCAGTGAGACAGGGGGGGAAAAACTGTTTTTT
CDR3: CASSETGGEKLFF

size: NA
J: TRBJ1-4
V: TRBV10-3
D: NA
DNA: TGTGCCATCAGTGTGCAGATTAATGAAAAACTGTTTTTT
CDR3: CAISVQINEKLFF

size: few
J: TRBJ1-2
V: TRBV9
D: NA
DNA: TGTGCCAGCAGCGTAGTAGTTTCCGGACTCGGCGGCTACACCTTC
CDR3: CASSVVVSGLGGYTF

size: NA
J: TRBJ1-2
V: TRBV6-5
D: TRBD1
DNA: TGTGCCAGCAGGACCACGACAGGGACCTATGGCTACACCTTC
CDR3: CASRTTTGTYGYTF

size: NA
J: TRBJ1-2
V: TRBV16
D: TRBD1
DNA: TGTGCCAGCAGCCTCCAGACAGGGGCGCCCTATGGCTACACCTTC
CDR3: CASSLQTGAPYGYTF

size: NA
J: TRBJ1-3
V: TRBV6-5
D: TRBD1
DNA: TGTGCCAGCATTCAGGACAGGTTCTCTGGAAACACCATATATTTT
CDR3: CASIQDRFSGNTIYF

size: NA
J: TRBJ2-3
V: TRBV4-2
D: TRBD2
DNA: TGTGCCAGCAGCCCATCGAGCGGGAGGGGCGCAGATACGCAGTATTTT
CDR3: CASSPSSGRGADTQYF

size: NA
J: TRBJ1-5
V: TRBV2
D: TRBD1
DNA: TGTGCCAGCAGTAAAGAAACGACAGGGACGGGACAGCCCCAGCATTTT
CDR3: CASSKETTGTGQPQHF

size: few
J: TRBJ1-2
V: TRBV7-2
D: TRBD1
DNA: TGTGCCAGCAGCTCGATCCAGGGGGCGGGCTATGGCTACACCTTC
CDR3: CASSSIQGAGYGYTF

size: NA
J: TRBJ2-5
V: TRBV5-6
D: NA
DNA: TGTGCCAGCAGCTTGGGGCGGGTGTTACGGAGGTCCCAAGAGACCCAGTACTTC
CDR3: CASSLGRVLRRSQETQYF

size: once
J: TRBJ2-3
V: TRBV6-5
D: NA
DNA: TGTGCCACCACCGCAGGGGCCACAGATACGCAGTATTTT
CDR3: CATTAGATDTQYF

size: NA
J: TRBJ2-3
V: TRBV4-1
D: NA
DNA: TGCGCCAGCAGCCTATCACAGGGTTCGATGGATACGCAGTATTTT
CDR3: CASSLSQGSMDTQYF

size: few
J: TRBJ1-1
V: TRBV5-1
D: NA
DNA: TGCGCCAGCAGCTTGGTAGTGAACACTGAAGCTTTCTTT
CDR3: CASSLVVNTEAFF

size: NA
J: TRBJ1-3
V: TRBV19
D: NA
DNA: TGTGCCAGTAGTATACCCCGCGGGTTAAACACCATATATTTT
CDR3: CASSIPRGLNTIYF

size: NA
J: TRBJ1-1
V: TRBV5-1
D: NA
DNA: TGCGCCAGCAGCTTACAGGGCCCTAGCACTGAAGCTTTCTTT
CDR3: CASSLQGPSTEAFF

size: NA
J: TRBJ1-1
V: TRBV19
D: NA
DNA: TGTGCCAGTAGACTGACAGTCGGGGGTGAAGCTTTCTTT
CDR3: CASRLTVGGEAFF

size: NA
J: TRBJ2-3
V: TRBV7-6
D: NA
DNA: TGTGCCAGCAGCTTAGGGGGCTTGGGCGATACGCAGTATTTT
CDR3: CASSLGGLGDTQYF